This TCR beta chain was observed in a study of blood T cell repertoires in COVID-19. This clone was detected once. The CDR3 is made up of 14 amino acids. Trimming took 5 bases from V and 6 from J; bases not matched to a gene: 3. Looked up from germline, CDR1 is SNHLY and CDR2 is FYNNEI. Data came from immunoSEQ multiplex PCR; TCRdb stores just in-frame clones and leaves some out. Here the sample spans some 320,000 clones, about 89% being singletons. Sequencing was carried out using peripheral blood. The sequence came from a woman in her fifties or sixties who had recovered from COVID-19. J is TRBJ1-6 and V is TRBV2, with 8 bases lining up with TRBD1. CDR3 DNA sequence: TGTGCCAGCAGTTTTGGACAGGGTAATTCACCCCTCCACTTT. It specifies CASSFGQGNSPLHF.